Listed here is a single T cell receptor (beta chain). Repertoires were generated with immunoSEQ multiplex PCR, while TCRdb's copy carries only in-frame clones and drops some. This sample has about 38,000 clones; around 89% occur once, and the top ten carry 1.5% to 2%. This specimen comes from a study of PD-L1 blockade in urothelial cancer. Study information: Male sex and bladder-origin urothelial cancer characterized about 85% of the 29 patients. Each patient had 0 to 3 earlier chemotherapy regimens. Blood drawn 3 weeks (second dose) and 6 weeks after treatment start was analyzed.

Germline assignment: CDR1 SQVTM and CDR2 ANQGSEA. Trimming left V 8 bases short and J 8 bases short, with 21 bases between. CDR3 size: 14 residues. The receptor was derived from a man aged 55 to 69 with urothelial cancer. The specimen comprised PBMCs, sampled around atezolizumab (anti-PD-L1) treatment. The chain has TRBV29-1 and TRBJ1-4; maybe TRBD1 (5 bases). The CDR3 DNA sequence: TGCAGCTTCGGGGGGGTAAATGATAGGGAAAAACTGTTTTTT. This translates into CSFGGVNDREKLFF.